The 3 T cell receptor beta chains in this list originate from one sample, sequenced in a study of T cells in localized non-small cell lung cancer (dated by TCRdb to about 2020). The method behind the library was the immunoSEQ multiplex PCR assay. TCRdb obtained this table from immuneACCESS and retained in-frame rearrangements with V and J assigned. These tables miss some clones; where compared with another copy, unresolved V genes account for less than half of the shortfall, and the remainder is unexplained. The table for this sample lists some 17,000 clones; roughly 90% of them were counted only once. Less than 1.5% of the sample is taken by the ten largest. This specimen was peripheral blood mononuclear cells, taken before any cancer treatment. The source of these receptors is a woman between 35 and 70 years old with stage III lung adenocarcinoma.

The chain couples TRBV25-1 to TRBJ2-7; D tentatively fits TRBD1 or TRBD2 (5 bases each). The V end was cut by 5 bases, the J end by 6 bases, with 20 bases between. CDR3 length: 15 residues. Germline values: CDR1 MGHDK, CDR2 SYGVNS. The CDR3, as DNA: TGTGCCAGCAGTCATCCGGGACCCCGGGTTTCCGAGCAGTACTTC. It codes for CASSHPGPRVSEQYF.

The DNA for the CDR3 is TGTGCCTGGAGTGTAGCGGGGAACACTGAAGCTTTCTTT. It yields the protein CAWSVAGNTEAFF. This rearrangement joins TRBV30 to TRBJ1-1; D is undetermined. Trimming removed 0 bases from V and 1 base from J, with 6 bases in between. This CDR3 region has 13 residues. Germline V gene data show CDR1 as GTSNPN and CDR2 as SVGIG (reference sequence).

V is TRBV5-4 and J is TRBJ2-1; D is perhaps TRBD1 (6 bases). V shed 4 bases and J shed 3 bases, with 17 bases lying between them. This CDR3 is built from 16 residues. The germline V gene has CDR1 SGHNT and CDR2 YYREEE (reference sequence). This chain's CDR3 is CASSINPGQRYNEQFF. The CDR3 nucleotides are TGTGCCAGCAGCATAAATCCGGGACAACGCTACAATGAGCAGTTCTTC.